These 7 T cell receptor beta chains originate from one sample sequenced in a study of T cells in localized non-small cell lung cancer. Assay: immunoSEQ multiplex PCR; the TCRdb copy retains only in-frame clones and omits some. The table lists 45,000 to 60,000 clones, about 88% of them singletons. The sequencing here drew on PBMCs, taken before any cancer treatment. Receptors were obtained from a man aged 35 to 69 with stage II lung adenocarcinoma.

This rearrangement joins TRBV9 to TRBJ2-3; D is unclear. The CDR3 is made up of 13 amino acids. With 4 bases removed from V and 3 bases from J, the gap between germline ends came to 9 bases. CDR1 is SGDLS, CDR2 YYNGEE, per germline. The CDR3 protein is CASSPLSTDTQYF. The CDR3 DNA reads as TGTGCCAGCAGCCCCCTGTCAACAGATACGCAGTATTTT. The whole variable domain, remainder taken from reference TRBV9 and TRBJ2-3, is DSGVTQTPKHLITATGQRVTLRCSPRSGDLSVYWYQQSLDQGLQFLIQYYNGEERAKGNILERFSAQQFPDLHSELNLSSLELGDSALYFCASSPLSTDTQYFGPGTRLTVL.

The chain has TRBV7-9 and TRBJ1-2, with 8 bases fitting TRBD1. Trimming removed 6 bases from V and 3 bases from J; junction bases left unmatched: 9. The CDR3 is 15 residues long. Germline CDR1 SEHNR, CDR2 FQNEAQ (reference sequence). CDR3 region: CASSSIGQGDYGYTF. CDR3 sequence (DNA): TGTGCCAGCAGTTCAATCGGACAGGGAGACTATGGCTACACCTTC.

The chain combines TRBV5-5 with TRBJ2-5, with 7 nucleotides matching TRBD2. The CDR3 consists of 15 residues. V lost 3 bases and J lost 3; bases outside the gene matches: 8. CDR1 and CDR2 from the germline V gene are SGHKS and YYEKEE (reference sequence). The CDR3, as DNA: TGTGCCAGCAGCTCGGGGGGATACTTAAAAGAGACCCAGTACTTC. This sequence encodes CASSSGGYLKETQYF.

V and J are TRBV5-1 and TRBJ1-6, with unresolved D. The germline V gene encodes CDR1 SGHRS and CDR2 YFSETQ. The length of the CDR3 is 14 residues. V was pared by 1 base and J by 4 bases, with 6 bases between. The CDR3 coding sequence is TGCGCCAGCAGCTTGTTGGGGTATAATTCACCCCTCCACTTT. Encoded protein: CASSLLGYNSPLHF.

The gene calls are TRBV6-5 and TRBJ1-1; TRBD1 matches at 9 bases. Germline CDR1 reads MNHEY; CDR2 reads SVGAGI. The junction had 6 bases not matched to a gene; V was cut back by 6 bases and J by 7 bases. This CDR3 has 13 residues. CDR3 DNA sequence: TGTGCCAGCAGACAGGGGGCGAGGATTGAAGCTTTCTTT. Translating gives CASRQGARIEAFF.

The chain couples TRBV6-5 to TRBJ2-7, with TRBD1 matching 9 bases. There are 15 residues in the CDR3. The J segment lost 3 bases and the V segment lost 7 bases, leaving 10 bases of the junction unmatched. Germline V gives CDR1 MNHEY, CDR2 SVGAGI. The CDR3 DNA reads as TGTGCCAGCACCCCGGGACAGGGAATAGACTACGAGCAGTACTTC. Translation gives CASTPGQGIDYEQYF.

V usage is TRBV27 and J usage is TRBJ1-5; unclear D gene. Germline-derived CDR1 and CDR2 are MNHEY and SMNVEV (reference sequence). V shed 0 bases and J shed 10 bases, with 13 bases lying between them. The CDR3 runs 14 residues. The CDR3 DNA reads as TGTGCCAGCAGTTTATCGGTTGCTTGGTATCCCCAGCATTTT. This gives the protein CASSLSVAWYPQHF.